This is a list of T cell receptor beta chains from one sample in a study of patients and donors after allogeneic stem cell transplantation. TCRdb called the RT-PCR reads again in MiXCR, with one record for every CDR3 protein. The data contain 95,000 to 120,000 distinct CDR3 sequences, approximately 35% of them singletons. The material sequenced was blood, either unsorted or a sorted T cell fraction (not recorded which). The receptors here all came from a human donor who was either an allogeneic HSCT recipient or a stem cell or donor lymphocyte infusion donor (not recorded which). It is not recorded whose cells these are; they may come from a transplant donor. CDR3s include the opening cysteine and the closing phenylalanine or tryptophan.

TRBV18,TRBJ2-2,CASSPPVGSYTGELFF
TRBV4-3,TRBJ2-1,CASSQRGLDEQFF
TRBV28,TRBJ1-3,CASSPDRVSTIYF
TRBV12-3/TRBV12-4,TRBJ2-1,CASRLGLRSYNEQFF
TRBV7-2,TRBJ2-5,CASSRQGGRETQYF
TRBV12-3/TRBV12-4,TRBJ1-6,CASTLGGVHYNSPLHF
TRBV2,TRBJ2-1,CASSESQDYNEQFF
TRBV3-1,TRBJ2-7,CASTQKGEQYF
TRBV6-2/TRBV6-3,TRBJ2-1,CASSRLGLYNEQFF
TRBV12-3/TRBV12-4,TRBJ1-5,CASRISWQPQHF
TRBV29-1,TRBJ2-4,CSVSLQGWGAKNIQYF
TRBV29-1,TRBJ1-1,CSVADRMNTEAFF
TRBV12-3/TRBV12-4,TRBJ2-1,CASSLVAGVYNEQFF
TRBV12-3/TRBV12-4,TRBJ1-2,CASSFLGRDGYTF
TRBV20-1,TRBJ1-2,CSARHNYGYTF
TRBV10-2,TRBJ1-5,CASNDRGSQPQHF
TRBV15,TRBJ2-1,CATSSGTLSYNEQFF
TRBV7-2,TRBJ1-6,CASSRDRNSPLHF
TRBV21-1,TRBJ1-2,CASSNGYYTF
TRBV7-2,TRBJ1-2,CASSLGPTYGYTF
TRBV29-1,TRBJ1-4,CSVEDNEKLFF
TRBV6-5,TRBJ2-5,CASSYGWETLGNGKETQYF
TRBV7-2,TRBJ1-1,CASSLTPQGPTEAFF
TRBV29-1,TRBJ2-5,CSVRLGYQETQYF
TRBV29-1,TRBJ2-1,CSVEPDPLGDNEQFF
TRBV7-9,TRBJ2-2,CASSLEAGVAGELFF
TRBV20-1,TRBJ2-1,CSARDRELAINEQFF
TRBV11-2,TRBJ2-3,CASSLVADTDTQYF
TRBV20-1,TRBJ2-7,CSARWTAGAGEQYF
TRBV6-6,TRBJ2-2,CASSYLTGELFF
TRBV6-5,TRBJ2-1,CASSSPLLAGGGEQFF
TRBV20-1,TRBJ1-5,CSARVFRTVNQPQHF
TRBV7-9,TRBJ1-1,CASSSEQGPVF
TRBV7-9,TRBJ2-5,CASSAGRKETQYF
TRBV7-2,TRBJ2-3,CASSLMGPTDTQYF
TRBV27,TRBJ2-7,CASSLSGGSTYEQYF
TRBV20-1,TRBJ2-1,CSARDTVAGAFF
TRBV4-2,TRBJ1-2,CASSQKTGSGYGYTF
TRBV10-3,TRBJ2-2,CAIQRAADAGELFF
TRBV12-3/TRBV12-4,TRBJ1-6,CASRRTGQNSPLHF
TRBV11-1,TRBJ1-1,CASSRFPGQGLLGTEAFF
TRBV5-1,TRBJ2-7,CASSFKGSEQYF
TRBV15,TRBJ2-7,CATSREGGHDKGEQYF
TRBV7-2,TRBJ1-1,CASSRARNTEAFF
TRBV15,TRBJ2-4,CATSRGLAGVSKNIQYF
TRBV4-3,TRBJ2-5,CASSRDTGETQYF
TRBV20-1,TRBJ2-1,CSAPSGLAGNGEQFF
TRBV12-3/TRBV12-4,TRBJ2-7,CASSLYVRDEQYF
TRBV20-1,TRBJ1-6,CSASSLYHSPLHF
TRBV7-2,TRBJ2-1,CASRLAGTRDNEQFF
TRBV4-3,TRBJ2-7,CASSQVGPRAGGGSYEQYF
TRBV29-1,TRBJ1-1,CSVEDPVNSEAFF
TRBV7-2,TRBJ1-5,CASSPRVEGNQPQHF
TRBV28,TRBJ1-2,CATDVGTVSLRGYTF
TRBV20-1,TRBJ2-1,CSARHGTYNEQFF
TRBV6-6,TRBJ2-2,CASSYSRIAAMNTGELFF
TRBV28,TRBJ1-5,CASTRTGGYQPQHF
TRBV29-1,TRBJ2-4,CSARTSGRNIQYF
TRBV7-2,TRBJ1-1,CASSLAPSYTEAFF